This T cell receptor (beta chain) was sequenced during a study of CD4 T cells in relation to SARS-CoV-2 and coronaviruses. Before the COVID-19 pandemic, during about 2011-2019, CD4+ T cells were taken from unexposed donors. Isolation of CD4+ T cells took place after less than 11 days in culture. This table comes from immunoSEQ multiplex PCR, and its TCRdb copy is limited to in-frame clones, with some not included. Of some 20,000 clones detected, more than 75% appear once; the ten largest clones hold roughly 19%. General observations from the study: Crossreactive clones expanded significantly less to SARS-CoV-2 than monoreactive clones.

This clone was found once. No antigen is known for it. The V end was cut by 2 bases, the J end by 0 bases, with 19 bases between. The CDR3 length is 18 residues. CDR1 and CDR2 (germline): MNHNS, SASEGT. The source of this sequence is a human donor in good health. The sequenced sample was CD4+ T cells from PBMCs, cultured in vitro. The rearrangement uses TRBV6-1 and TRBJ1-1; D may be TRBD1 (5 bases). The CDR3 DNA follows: TGTGCCAGCAGTGAAAAGAGGCAGGGAGTGGGTCTGAACACTGAAGCTTTCTTT. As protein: CASSEKRQGVGLNTEAFF.